This TCR beta chain was identified in a study of human T cells and chemical hapten exposure. Study information: Per-sample TCR yield variation was attributed mainly to small pooled library volume differences. Overall study findings and caveats: The donors suffered from alopecia, so their immune response may not match that of healthy people.

The CDR3 spans 15 residues. V shed 5 bases and J 2 bases; nucleotides not matched to a gene: 7. CDR1 is SGHAT, CDR2 FQNNGV, per germline. TCRdb re-called the RACE reads through MiXCR, storing one row per CDR3 protein. The sample lists 360,000 or so distinct CDR3 sequences; over 6% were seen once. As regards this clonotype: Its antigen is unidentified.

This sample's time point: patch test 2, 6 weeks after DPC sensitization. The treatment here: therapeutic diphenylcyclopropenone sensitization with weekly scalp DPC. The study enrolled 18 to 70-year-old alopecia patients suitable for DPC. The total RNA was obtained from whole blood that was not fractionated. This chain joins TRBV11-2 and TRBJ2-3, with 7 bases identical to TRBD2. The source was whole blood, collected in connection with sensitization to the hapten diphenylcyclopropenone (DPC). This TCR derives from a woman aged 18-29 years with alopecia areata. Some clones in this sample may be carry-over from other donors' samples. CDR3: CASSAPGGPTDTQYF. CDR3 coding DNA: TGTGCCAGCAGCGCCCCGGGGGGACCCACAGATACGCAGTATTTT.